Sequencing of this TCR beta chain was carried out in a study of shared clonotypes between healthy human individuals. Findings and limits, study-wide: Blood was the only sampled material, and tissue repertoires likely differ.

This clone was detected ten times or more. The target antigen is unknown. There are 15 residues in the CDR3. Germline CDR1 reads SGHRS; CDR2 reads YFSETQ. Trimming took 0 bases from V and 4 from J; bases not matched to a gene: 6. Unsorted PBMC DNA was run through sequencing on ten immunoSEQ deep assay plates. Authors' processing steps: ImmunoSEQ sequences covered only the junction and lacked quality scores; filtering therefore differed. Profiled with immunoSEQ multiplex PCR; TCRdb holds only in-frame clones, not every one. V, J and clone size reflect that table, while D and trimming were determined from the DNA. This sample yields some 490,000 clones, of which around 80% are seen a single time; around 13% belongs to the top ten.

The sample consisted of PBMCs. The source is a woman between 40 and 55 years old in good health. Some clones in this sample may be carry-over from other donors' samples. This chain links TRBV5-1 with TRBJ1-2, with TRBD1 matching 7 bases. The CDR3 sequence is CASSLAATGSYGYTF. The CDR3 region has the DNA TGCGCCAGCAGCTTGGCCGCGACAGGGAGCTATGGCTACACCTTC.